These T cell receptor beta chains were read from a single sample in a study of blood T cell repertoires in COVID-19. Here immunoSEQ multiplex PCR was the method, and the copy in TCRdb shows in-frame clones only, minus some. The table lists about 100,000 clones, 92% of them singletons. The specimen sequenced was peripheral blood. The receptors derive from a woman in her 50s with COVID-19, enrolled during active disease. Each CDR3 is given with its conserved first and last residue. Each record gives: V gene, J gene, CDR3 protein.

TRBV27,TRBJ1-5,CASRETGYSNQPQHF
TRBV19,TRBJ1-4,CASSIGWGGGEKLFF
TRBV30,TRBJ1-2,CAWSVEQFEGYTF
TRBV6-2/TRBV6-3,TRBJ1-1,CASSYARQAIEAFF
TRBV11-1,TRBJ1-6,CASSPTGGGSPLHF
TRBV28,TRBJ2-7,CASSPLRGTASEQYF
TRBV9,TRBJ1-1,CASSAEGTEAFF
TRBV4-3,TRBJ1-5,CASSQGAELEPQHF
TRBV28,TRBJ2-5,CASTSSSGNQETQYF
TRBV5-1,TRBJ1-1,CASSKTGSLGTEAFF
TRBV5-1,TRBJ1-1,CASSWLTGNTEAFF
TRBV20-1,TRBJ1-1,CSATEYTEAFF
TRBV7-8,TRBJ1-1,CASSLQGANTEAFF
TRBV14,TRBJ1-2,CASSPSRGTTNYGYTF
TRBV21-1,TRBJ2-2,CASSKNSGGLTGELFF
TRBV5-8,TRBJ1-1,CASSLGQGAATEAFF
TRBV15,TRBJ1-2,CATSIRTGSGYTF
TRBV30,TRBJ2-5,CAWGTEETQYF
TRBV6-6,TRBJ1-5,CASSLGRGLPQHF
TRBV29-1,TRBJ1-3,CSVEAGLWGNTIYF
TRBV6-6,TRBJ1-1,CASRVRVNTEAFF
TRBV7-3,TRBJ2-3,CASSPSAGLAPDTQYF
TRBV27,TRBJ2-7,CASSFGQAYEQYF
TRBV5-6,TRBJ2-5,CASSFPISGGQETQYF
TRBV27,TRBJ2-1,CASSFSSYNEQFF
TRBV11-2,TRBJ1-1,CASSPGSGAFF
TRBV4-2,TRBJ1-1,CASPGTEAFF
TRBV19,TRBJ1-1,CASISTPYRENTEAFF
TRBV29-1,TRBJ1-2,CSVGQGWYGYTF
TRBV19,TRBJ1-1,CASSIDRQSEAFF
TRBV19,TRBJ2-3,CASSTDRGLGLDTQYF
TRBV6-6,TRBJ1-5,CASIQGQNQPQHF
TRBV14,TRBJ1-4,CASSQISTATNEKLFF
TRBV15,TRBJ2-5,CATSYRGSGETQYF
TRBV11-2,TRBJ1-3,CASSRDRGAGNTIYF
TRBV29-1,TRBJ2-1,CSVFDWGSSLINEQFF
TRBV27,TRBJ2-6,CASSLLTTLSGANVLTF